The sequence of this T cell receptor (beta chain) was determined in a study of shared clonotypes between healthy human individuals (dated by TCRdb to the early 2020s). At the level of the whole study: The cohort comprised a couple of women and three men aged 18 to 49 years. For each donor, three plates each were used for CD4 naive and CD4 memory, two plates were used for CD8 naive, and one plate was used for CD8 memory. To estimate repertoire size and how much clonotypes are shared between individuals, the study performed deep sequencing of blood TCR repertoires from roughly five healthy adults. To increase sequencing depth and limit assay-specific biases, TCR repertoire library preparation and sequencing were carried out by different laboratories using diverse techniques. Leukapheresis yielded between about 0.8 and 8.9 billion PBMCs per donor. Paper-wide results and their limitations: Incomplete sequencing was indicated by rarefaction of sorted-subset datasets, despite the large sequencing depth. Because the study included a small number of donors, the genetic and exposure-history diversity represented was limited. Higher generation probabilities were observed for clonotypes shared by all four sorted-subset donors than for non-shared clonotypes. Estimated clonotype richness was generally larger for naive than for memory subsets. Based on pairwise subsampling, the degree of clonotype sharing among donors was expected to be affected by sequencing depth. Sharing across a few donors was observed for about 4.8% of naive CD4, under 4% of naive CD8, around 2.5% of memory CD4, and less than 0.45% of memory CD8 clonotypes. Sampling was restricted to blood, and TCR repertoires in tissues likely differ from the TCR repertoires found in blood.

CDR1 and CDR2 (SGHRS, YFSETQ) derive from the germline V gene. V gives up 4 bases and J gives up 3 bases, and the segment between their germline ends measures 16 bases. The CDR3 spans 15 residues, from the cysteine through the phenylalanine. Here the CDR3 DNA is all that survives: 45 bases in frame from base 1. Using the deep immunoSEQ assay, TCR CDR3 regions were amplified from genomic DNA by multiplex PCR. Genomic DNA extracted from each cell subset was distributed evenly over all wells of several immunoSEQ 96-well plates, and each plate served as one replicate. For sorted subsets, roughly 200 ng of genomic DNA, equivalent to tens of thousands of T cell genomes, went into each replicate PCR. The purified libraries were quantified using a Qubit 3.0 fluorometer, sized with a Bioanalyzer 2100, and then quantified again using the KAPA Library Quantification kit. A separate single-read 150-cycle Illumina NextSeq 550 flow cell was used to sequence each immunoSEQ 96-well plate. In the original analysis: Because the immunoSEQ output held only junctional sequences and lacked quality scores, the filtering could not match the filtering applied to full-length reads. To assign V/J genes and CDR3, sequences were annotated against IMGT germline references using PyIR, a Python wrapper for IgBLAST v1.9. Reads were removed for weak V/J assignments (E-value above 1e-6), missing CDR3, stop codons, out-of-frame junctions, or ambiguous translated residues. V3J clonotypes were defined as sequences sharing the same inferred V gene, J gene, and CDR3 amino acid sequence. To compute the percentage overlap between repertoires, the number of shared unique clonotypes was divided by the size of the smaller repertoire. Richness of each repertoire was evaluated using RTK rarefaction, the Chao1 estimator, and Recon v2.1 estimates of unobserved clonotypes. For all TCRbeta clonotypes obtained by the gDNA method from a few donors, generation probabilities were computed with OLGA. The table comes from immuneACCESS by way of TCRdb, which keeps in-frame sequences with V and J called. Part of the clones is missing from these tables; in studies checked, under half for an unresolved V gene and the rest for unknown reasons. That table gives V, J and clone size, and the DNA gave D and trimming. Here the sample has roughly 1,500,000 clones; approximately 98.5% occur a single time. The ten largest clones capture 0.36% of the sample.

About this clone itself: The clone's antigen remains unknown. Base qualities are not at hand, and no much larger clone is one base apart.

Donors were healthy HIV-negative adults with no recently reported acute infections or vaccinations. Every donor was a Caucasian adult living in Nashville, Tennessee, USA. CD4+ T cells were enriched by magnetic negative selection; naive cells were then positively selected on CD45RA, and the negative fraction formed the memory subset. After blood collection by leukapheresis, PBMCs were isolated using Ficoll-Histopaque density gradient centrifugation and then cryopreserved in the vapor phase of liquid nitrogen. Analytical flow cytometry was used to check the purity and quantity of every magnetically sorted T cell population. Genomic DNA was isolated from each sorted fraction and quantified by UV absorbance on a Nanodrop 2000c.

The sequence was obtained from a man aged 25-40 years in good health. Recombination connected TRBV5-1 to TRBJ1-1; a weak D assignment points to TRBD1 (5 bases agree). Specimen: naive CD4+ T cells sorted from blood. The sample's cell subset or site, from its label and the paper: CD45RA+ positively selected. The DNA is as follows: TGCGCCAGCAGCCTAGGTGGGGCGCCGGACACTGAAGCTTTCTTT. It codes for CASSLGGAPDTEAFF. The reference TRBV5-1 and TRBJ1-1 proteins fill in what lies around the CDR3, so the full variable domain reads KAGVTQTPRYLIKTRGQQVTLSCSPISGHRSVSWYQQTPGQGLQFLFEYFSETQRNKGNFPGRFSGRQFSNSRSEMNVSTLELGDSALYLCASSLGGAPDTEAFFGQGTRLTVV.